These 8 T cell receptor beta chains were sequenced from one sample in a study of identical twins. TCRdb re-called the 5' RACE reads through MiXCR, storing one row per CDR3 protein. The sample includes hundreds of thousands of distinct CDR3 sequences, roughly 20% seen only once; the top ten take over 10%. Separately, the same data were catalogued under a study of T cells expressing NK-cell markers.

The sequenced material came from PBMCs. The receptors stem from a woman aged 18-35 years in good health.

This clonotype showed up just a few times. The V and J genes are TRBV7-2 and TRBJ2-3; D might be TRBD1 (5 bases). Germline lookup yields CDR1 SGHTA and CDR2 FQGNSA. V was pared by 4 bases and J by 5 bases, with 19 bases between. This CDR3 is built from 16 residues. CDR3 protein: CASSYGDWGWVDTQYF. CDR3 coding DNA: TGTGCCAGCAGCTACGGTGACTGGGGCTGGGTAGATACGCAGTATTTT.

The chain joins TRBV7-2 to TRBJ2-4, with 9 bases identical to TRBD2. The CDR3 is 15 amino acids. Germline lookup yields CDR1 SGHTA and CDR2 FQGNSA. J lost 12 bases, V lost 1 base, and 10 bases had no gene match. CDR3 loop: CASSLDGSSGRSQYF. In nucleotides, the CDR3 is TGTGCCAGCAGCTTAGACGGGAGTAGCGGGAGATCTCAGTACTTC.

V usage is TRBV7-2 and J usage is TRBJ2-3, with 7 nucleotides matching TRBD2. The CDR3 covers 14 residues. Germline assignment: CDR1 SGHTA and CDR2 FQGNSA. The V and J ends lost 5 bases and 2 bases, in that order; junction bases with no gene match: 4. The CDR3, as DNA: TGTGCCAGCAGCATGGGGACTAACACAGATACGCAGTATTTT. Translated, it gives CASSMGTNTDTQYF.

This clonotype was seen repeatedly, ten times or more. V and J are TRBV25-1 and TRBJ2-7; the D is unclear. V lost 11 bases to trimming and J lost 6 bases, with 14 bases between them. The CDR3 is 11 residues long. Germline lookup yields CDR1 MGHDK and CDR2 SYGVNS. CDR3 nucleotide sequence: TGTGCCTCAAGTGGTTTGGGCGAGCAGTACTTC. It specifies CASSGLGEQYF.

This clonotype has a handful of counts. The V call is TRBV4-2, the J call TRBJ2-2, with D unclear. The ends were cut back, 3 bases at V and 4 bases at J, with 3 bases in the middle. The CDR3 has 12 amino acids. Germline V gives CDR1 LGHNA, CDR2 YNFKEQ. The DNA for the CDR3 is TGTGCCAGCAGCCAGTCCACCGGGGAGCTGTTTTTT. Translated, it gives CASSQSTGELFF.

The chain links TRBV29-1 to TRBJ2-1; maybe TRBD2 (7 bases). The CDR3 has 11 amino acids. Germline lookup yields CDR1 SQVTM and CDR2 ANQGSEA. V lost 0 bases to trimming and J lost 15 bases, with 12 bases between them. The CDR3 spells CSVEDGRGGFF. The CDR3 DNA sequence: TGCAGCGTTGAAGATGGAAGGGGGGGGTTCTTC.

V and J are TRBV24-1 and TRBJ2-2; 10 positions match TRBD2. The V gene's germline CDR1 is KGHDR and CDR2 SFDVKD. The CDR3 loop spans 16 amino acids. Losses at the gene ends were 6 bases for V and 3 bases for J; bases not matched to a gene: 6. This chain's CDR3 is CATSPSGGVYTGELFF. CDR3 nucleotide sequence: TGTGCCACCAGTCCAAGCGGGGGGGTTTACACCGGGGAGCTGTTTTTT.

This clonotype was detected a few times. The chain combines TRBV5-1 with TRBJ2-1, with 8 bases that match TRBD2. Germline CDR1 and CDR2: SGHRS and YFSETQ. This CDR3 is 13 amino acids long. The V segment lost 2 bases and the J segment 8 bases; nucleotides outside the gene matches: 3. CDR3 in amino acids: CASSFPGGDEQFF. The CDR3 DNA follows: TGCGCCAGCAGCTTTCCGGGAGGGGATGAGCAGTTCTTC.